This T cell receptor (beta chain) is from a study of blood T cell repertoires in COVID-19 (dated by TCRdb to the early 2020s). Background on the whole study: Samples from collaborators originated in the United States, Italy and Spain and spanned both the acute and convalescent phases of COVID-19. The prospective study material was composed of cDNA or gDNA derived from T cells, B-cell-depleted T cells, or PBMCs. Subjects who had been exposed to COVID-19, were actively infected with it, or had recovered from it provided the deeply sampled blood TCRbeta repertoires that made up the dataset. The repertoires were released in a freely available public database meant as a resource for research on the immune response to SARS-CoV-2. Samples came from the ongoing ImmuneRACE study (first 160 participants) plus 1,254 subjects from 6 global collaborators. Nearly every sample came with metadata listing a de-identified subject ID, COVID-19 status, age in years and sex. Where HLA class I and class II types were available, the types were taken from metadata supplied by the sample provider, not from assay-based typing. Overall study results and their limits: How much clinical and demographic metadata was included differed by source and by participant, and the metadata was provided uncurated.

The CDR3 contains 14 residues, cysteine and phenylalanine counted. The CDR3 DNA has 42 bases and is translated from base 1. V lost 7 bases and J lost 4 bases, and the count of bases not matched to a germline gene is 7. Taken from the germline V gene, the CDR1 and CDR2 loops are SGHTA and FQGNSA. A word on this clone: Its antigen target is currently unknown. Base qualities are not recorded, but no much larger clone differs from it by a single base.

TCRbeta CDR3 regions were amplified from genomic DNA using the immunoSEQ Assay, a bias-controlled multiplex PCR. As for the original processing: The number of nucleated cells in each sample was estimated by amplification of reference gene primers within the assay. Sequence reads were collapsed and filtered to measure the absolute abundance of every unique TCRbeta CDR3 rearrangement. Productive Simpson clonality was computed per sample as the square root of Simpson's diversity index over productive rearrangements. TCRdb's version of the immuneACCESS table is confined to in-frame rearrangements and falls short of the full clone set. An unresolved V gene accounts for under half of the shortfall where checked; the remainder is of unknown origin. V, J and clone size are those of that table, while D and trimming were read from the DNA. The sample has roughly 220,000 clones on record, around 84% of them singletons. 20% of the sample is in the top ten clones.

Collaborating institutions collected whole blood in K2EDTA tubes following their own protocols. Collaborator samples were shipped for TCRbeta analysis as frozen whole blood, isolated PBMCs, or DNA extracted from either sample type. This sequence originates from a man aged 30 to 45 with active or convalescent COVID-19. Here the chain combines TRBV7-2 and TRBJ1-3, with 7 junctional bases fitting TRBD1. Sequencing was performed on peripheral blood. The CDR3 protein: CASTSRTGGNTIYF. The DNA sequence is TGTGCCAGCACCTCCAGGACAGGAGGAAACACCATATATTTT.